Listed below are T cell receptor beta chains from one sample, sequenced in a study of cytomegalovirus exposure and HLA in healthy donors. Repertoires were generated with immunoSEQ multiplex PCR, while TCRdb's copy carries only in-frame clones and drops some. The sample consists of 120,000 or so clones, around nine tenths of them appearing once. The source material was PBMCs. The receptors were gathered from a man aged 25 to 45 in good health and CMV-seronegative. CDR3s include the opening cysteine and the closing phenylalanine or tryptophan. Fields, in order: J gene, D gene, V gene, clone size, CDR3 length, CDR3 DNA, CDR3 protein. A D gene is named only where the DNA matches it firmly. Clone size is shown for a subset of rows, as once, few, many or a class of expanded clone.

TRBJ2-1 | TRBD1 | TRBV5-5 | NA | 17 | TGTGCCAGCAGCTTGAACTTAGACAGGGGAGCCTACAATGAGCAGTTCTTC | CASSLNLDRGAYNEQFF
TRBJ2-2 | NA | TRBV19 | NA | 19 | TGTGCCAGTAGTATTCGCGGGACAGAATACATGACTCACACCGGGGAGCTGTTTTTT | CASSIRGTEYMTHTGELFF
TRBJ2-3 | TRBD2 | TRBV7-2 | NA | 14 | TGTGCCAGCAGCTCGGGACTACGGGCAGATACGCAGTATTTT | CASSSGLRADTQYF
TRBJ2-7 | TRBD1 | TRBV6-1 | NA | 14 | TGTGCCAGCCAGACAGGGGACGGCTCCTACGAGCAGTACTTC | CASQTGDGSYEQYF
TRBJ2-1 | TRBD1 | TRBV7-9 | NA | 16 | TGTGCCAGCAGCTTAAGCGGGACAGGGGGGAGAAATGAGCAGTTCTTC | CASSLSGTGGRNEQFF
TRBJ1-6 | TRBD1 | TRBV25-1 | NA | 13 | TGTGCCAGCACCGGACAGGGGTATTCACCCCTCCACTTT | CASTGQGYSPLHF
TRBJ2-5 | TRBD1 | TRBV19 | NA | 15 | TGTGCCAGTAGTTTTGGGGGACAGGGGGGAGAGACCCAGTACTTC | CASSFGGQGGETQYF
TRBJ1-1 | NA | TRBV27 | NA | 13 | TGTGCCAGCAGTGGGGCTTCGAACACTGAAGCTTTCTTT | CASSGASNTEAFF
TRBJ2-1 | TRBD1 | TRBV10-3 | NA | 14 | TGTGCCATCAGGGATCAACAGGGGGCGGATGAGCAGTTCTTC | CAIRDQQGADEQFF
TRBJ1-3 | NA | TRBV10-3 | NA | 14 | TGTGCCTCCGGGGAAAAGAACTCTGGAAACACCATATATTTT | CASGEKNSGNTIYF
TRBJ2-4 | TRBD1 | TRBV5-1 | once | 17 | TGCGCCAGCAGCTTGGCCCGACAGGGTGAGGCCAAAAACATTCAGTACTTC | CASSLARQGEAKNIQYF
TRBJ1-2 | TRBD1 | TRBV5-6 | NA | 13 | TGTGCCAGCAGCTTCGGGACAGGGAAAGGCTACACCTTC | CASSFGTGKGYTF
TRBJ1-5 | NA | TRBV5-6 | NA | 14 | TGTGCCAGCAGCAGCACAGGGTACAATCAGCCCCAGCATTTT | CASSSTGYNQPQHF
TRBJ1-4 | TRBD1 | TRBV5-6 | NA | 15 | TGTGCCAGCAGCTTACCGGGACAGTTGAATGAAAAACTGTTTTTT | CASSLPGQLNEKLFF
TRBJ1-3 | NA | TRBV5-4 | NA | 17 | TGTGCCAGCAGCGGACCCGGTAACAGGGTCGCTGGAAACACCATATATTTT | CASSGPGNRVAGNTIYF
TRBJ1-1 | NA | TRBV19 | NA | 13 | TGTGCCAGTAGATACAGAATGAACACTGAAGCTTTCTTT | CASRYRMNTEAFF
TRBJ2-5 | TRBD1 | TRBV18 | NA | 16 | TGTGCCAGCTCACCATGGACAGGGGGGGAGTCGGAGACCCAGTACTTC | CASSPWTGGESETQYF
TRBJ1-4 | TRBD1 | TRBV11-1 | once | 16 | TGTGCCAGCAGCTCAACCTACAGGGGAACTAATGAAAAACTGTTTTTT | CASSSTYRGTNEKLFF
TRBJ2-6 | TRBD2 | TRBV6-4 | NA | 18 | TGTGCCAGCAGTGACTCGACTAGCGGGAGCTCTGGGGCCAACGTCCTGACTTTC | CASSDSTSGSSGANVLTF
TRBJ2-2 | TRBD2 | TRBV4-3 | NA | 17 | TGCGCCAGCAGCCAAGATACGGCGGGAGGGAGGTCCGGGGAGCTGTTTTTT | CASSQDTAGGRSGELFF
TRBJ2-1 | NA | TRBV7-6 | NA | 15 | TGTGCCAGCAGCTTAGATGGAGCCTCCTACAATGAGCAGTTCTTC | CASSLDGASYNEQFF
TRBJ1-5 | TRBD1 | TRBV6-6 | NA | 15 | TGTGCCAGCAGACTACAGGGGAATAGCAATCAGCCCCAGCATTTT | CASRLQGNSNQPQHF
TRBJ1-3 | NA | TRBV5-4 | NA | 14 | TGTGCCAGCAGCTTGACAGGGACTGGAAACACCATATATTTT | CASSLTGTGNTIYF
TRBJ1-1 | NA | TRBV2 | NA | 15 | TGTGCCAGCAGTGAAGGGGCCAGGCGAAGCACTGAAGCTTTCTTT | CASSEGARRSTEAFF
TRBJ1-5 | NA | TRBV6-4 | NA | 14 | TGTGCCAGCAGCTACGGGTTTAGCAATCAGCCCCAGCATTTT | CASSYGFSNQPQHF
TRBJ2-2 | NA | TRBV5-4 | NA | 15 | TGTGCCAGCAGCTCACCTAGAGTAGGCACCGGGGAGCTGTTTTTT | CASSSPRVGTGELFF
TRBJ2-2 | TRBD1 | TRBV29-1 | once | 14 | TGCAGCGTTCTGGGACAGGGGGTAACCGGGGAGCTGTTTTTT | CSVLGQGVTGELFF
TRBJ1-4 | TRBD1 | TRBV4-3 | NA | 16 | TGCGCCAGCAGCCCCGGACAGGGGGCAGGATGGGAAAAACTGTTTTTT | CASSPGQGAGWEKLFF
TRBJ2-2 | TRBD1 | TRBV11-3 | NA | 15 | TGTGCCAGCAGCTTACAGGGGGCTGCCACCGGGGAGCTGTTTTTT | CASSLQGAATGELFF
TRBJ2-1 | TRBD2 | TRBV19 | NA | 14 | TGTGCCAGTAGACCGGGACTAGTTAATTTTGAGCAGTTCTTC | CASRPGLVNFEQFF
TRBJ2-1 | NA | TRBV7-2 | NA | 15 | TGTGCCAGCACCCTAATCGGGACTGGCTACAATGAGCAGTTCTTC | CASTLIGTGYNEQFF
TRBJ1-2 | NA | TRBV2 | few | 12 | TGTGCCAGCAGCGAGACAACGTATGGCTACACCTTC | CASSETTYGYTF
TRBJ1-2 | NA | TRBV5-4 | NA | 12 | TGTGCCAGCATCGTTACGGGGGAGGGCTACACCTTC | CASIVTGEGYTF
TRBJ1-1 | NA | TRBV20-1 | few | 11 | TGCAGTGCTAGAATGCAGGGTGCAGCTTTCTTT | CSARMQGAAFF
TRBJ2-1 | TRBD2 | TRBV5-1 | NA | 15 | TGCGCCAGCAGCCTAAGCGGGAGTAACAACAATGAGCAGTTCTTC | CASSLSGSNNNEQFF